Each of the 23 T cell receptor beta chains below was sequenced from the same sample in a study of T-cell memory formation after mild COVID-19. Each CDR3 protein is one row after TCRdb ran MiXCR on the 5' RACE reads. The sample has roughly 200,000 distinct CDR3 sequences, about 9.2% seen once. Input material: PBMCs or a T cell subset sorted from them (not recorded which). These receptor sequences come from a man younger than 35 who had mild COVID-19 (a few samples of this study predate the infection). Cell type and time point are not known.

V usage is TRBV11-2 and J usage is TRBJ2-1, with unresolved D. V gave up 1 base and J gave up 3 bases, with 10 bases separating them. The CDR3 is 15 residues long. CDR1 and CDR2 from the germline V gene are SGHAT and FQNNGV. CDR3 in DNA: TGTGCCAGCAGCTTAGCTGGCGTCAGCTACAATGAGCAGTTCTTC. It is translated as CASSLAGVSYNEQFF.

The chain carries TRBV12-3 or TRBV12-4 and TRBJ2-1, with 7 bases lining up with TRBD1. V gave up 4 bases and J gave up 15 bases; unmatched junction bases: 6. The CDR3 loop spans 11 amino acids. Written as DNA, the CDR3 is TGTGCCAGCAGTTCAGGGACAGTGGCGTTCTTC. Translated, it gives CASSSGTVAFF.

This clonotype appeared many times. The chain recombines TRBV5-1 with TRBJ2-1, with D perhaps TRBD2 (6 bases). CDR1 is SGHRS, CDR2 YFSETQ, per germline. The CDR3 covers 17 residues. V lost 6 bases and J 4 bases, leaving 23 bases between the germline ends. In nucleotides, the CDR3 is TGCGCCAGCACCCCCCAGGCCAGCGGGTCCTTTTACAATGAGCAGTTCTTC. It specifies CASTPQASGSFYNEQFF.

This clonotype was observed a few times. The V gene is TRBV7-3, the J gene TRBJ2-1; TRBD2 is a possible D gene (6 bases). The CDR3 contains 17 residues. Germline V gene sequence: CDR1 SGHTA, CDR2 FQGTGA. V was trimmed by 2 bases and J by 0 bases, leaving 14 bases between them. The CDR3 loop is CASSLFWGESSYNEQFF. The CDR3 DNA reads TGTGCCAGCAGCTTATTCTGGGGGGAGAGCTCCTACAATGAGCAGTTCTTC.

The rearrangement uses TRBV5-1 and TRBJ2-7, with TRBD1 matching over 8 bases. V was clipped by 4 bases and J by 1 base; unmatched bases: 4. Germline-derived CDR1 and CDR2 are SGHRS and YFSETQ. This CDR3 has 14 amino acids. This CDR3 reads CASSRDRNSYEQYF. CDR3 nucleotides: TGCGCCAGCAGCAGGGACAGGAATTCCTACGAGCAGTACTTC.

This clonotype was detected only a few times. The CDR3 DNA sequence: TGTGCCAGCAGTGAATTTTGGGAAGAGAACTATGGCTACACCTTC. Its translation: CASSEFWEENYGYTF. This rearrangement joins TRBV6-1 to TRBJ1-2; D ambiguous. The CDR3 covers 15 residues. V was shortened by 2 bases and J by 2 bases, with 12 bases between the two germline ends. Germline V lookup: CDR1 MNHNS, CDR2 SASEGT.

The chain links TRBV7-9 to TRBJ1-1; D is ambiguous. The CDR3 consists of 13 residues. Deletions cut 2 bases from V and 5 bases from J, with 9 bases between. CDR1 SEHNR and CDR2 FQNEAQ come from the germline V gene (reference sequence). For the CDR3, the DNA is TGTGCCAGCAGCTTAAACTCCCGAACTGAAGCTTTCTTT. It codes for CASSLNSRTEAFF. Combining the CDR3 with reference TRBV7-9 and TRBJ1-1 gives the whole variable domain DTGVSQNPRHKITKRGQNVTFRCDPISEHNRLYWYRQTLGQGPEFLTYFQNEAQLEKSRLLSDRFSAERPKGSFSTLEIQRTEQGDSAMYLCASSLNSRTEAFFGQGTRLTVV.

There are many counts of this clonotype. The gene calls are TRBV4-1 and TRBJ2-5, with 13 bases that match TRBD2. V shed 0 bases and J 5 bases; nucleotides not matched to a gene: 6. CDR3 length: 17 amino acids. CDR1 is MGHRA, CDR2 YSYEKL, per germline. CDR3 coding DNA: TGCGCCAGCAGCCAAGATTACACTAGCGGGGGGGCGGAGACCCAGTACTTC. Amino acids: CASSQDYTSGGAETQYF.

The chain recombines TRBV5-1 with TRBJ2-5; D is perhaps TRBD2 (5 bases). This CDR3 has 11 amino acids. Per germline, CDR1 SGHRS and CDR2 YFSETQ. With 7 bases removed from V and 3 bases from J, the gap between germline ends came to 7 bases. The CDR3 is CASRREETQYF. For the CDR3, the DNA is TGCGCCAGCCGGCGGGAAGAGACCCAGTACTTC.

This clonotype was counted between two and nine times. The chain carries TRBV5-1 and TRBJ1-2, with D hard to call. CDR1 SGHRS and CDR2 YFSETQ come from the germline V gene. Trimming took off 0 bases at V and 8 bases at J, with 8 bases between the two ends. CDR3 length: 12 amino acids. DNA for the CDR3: TGCGCCAGCAGCTTGGAGGCGGAAGGCTACACCTTC. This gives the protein CASSLEAEGYTF.

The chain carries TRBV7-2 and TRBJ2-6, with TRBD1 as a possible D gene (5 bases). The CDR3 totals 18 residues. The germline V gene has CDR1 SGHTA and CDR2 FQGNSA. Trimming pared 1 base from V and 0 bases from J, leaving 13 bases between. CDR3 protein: CASSLVTGSFSGANVLTF. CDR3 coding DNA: TGTGCCAGCAGCTTAGTCACAGGATCGTTCTCTGGGGCCAACGTCCTGACTTTC.

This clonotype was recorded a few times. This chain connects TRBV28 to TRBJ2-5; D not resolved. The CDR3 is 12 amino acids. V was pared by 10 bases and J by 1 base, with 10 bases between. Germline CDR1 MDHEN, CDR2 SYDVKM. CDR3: CAITDPQETQYF. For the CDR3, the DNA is TGTGCCATTACGGACCCCCAAGAGACCCAGTACTTC.

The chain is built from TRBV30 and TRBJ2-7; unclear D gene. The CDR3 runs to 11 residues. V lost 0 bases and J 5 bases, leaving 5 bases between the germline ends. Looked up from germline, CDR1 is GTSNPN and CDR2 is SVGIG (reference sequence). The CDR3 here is CAWSVLNEQYF. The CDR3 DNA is TGTGCCTGGAGTGTACTGAACGAGCAGTACTTC.

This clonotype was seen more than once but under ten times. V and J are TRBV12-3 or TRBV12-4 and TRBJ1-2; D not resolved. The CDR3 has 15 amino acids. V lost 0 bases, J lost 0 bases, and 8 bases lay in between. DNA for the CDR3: TGTGCCAGCAGTTTAGCGCGGCAGACTAACTATGGCTACACCTTC. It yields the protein CASSLARQTNYGYTF.

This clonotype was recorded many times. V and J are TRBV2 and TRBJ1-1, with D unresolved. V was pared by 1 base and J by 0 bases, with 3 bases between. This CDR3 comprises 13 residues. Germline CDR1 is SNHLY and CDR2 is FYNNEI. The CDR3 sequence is CASSEGMNTEAFF. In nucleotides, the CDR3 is TGTGCCAGCAGTGAAGGGATGAACACTGAAGCTTTCTTT.

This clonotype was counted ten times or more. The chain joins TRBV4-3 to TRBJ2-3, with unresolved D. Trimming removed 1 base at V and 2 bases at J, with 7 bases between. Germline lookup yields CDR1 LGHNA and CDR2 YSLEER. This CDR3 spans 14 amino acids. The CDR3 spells CASSQGSFTDTQYF. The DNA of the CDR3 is TGCGCCAGCAGCCAAGGTTCCTTCACAGATACGCAGTATTTT.

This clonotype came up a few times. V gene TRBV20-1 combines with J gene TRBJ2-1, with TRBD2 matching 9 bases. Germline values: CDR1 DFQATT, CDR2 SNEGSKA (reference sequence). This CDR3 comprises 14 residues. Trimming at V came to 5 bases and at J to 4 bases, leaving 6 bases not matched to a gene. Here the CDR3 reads CSARGGAPYNEQFF. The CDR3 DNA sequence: TGCAGTGCTCGCGGGGGGGCCCCTTACAATGAGCAGTTCTTC.

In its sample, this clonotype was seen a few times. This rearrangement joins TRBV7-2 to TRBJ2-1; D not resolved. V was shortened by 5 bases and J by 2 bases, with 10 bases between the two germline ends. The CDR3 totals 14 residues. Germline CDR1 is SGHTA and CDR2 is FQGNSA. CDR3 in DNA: TGTGCCAGCAGCACCCGAGCCACCTACAATGAGCAGTTCTTC. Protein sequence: CASSTRATYNEQFF.

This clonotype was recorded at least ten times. The CDR3 protein is CASSLAASGASEQYF. The CDR3 nucleotides read TGTGCCAGCAGCTTAGCGGCTAGCGGGGCGAGTGAGCAGTACTTC. The rearrangement joins TRBV7-2 to TRBJ2-7; 9 bases line up with TRBD2. CDR3 length: 15 residues. Trimming took 0 bases from V and 7 from J; bases not matched to a gene: 7. The germline gives CDR1 SGHTA, CDR2 FQGNSA.

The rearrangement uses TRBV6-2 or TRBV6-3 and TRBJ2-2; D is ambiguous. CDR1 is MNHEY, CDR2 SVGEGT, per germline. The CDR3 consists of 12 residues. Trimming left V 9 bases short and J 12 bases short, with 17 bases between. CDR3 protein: CASSDLGKKLFF. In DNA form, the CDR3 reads TGTGCCAGTTCCGACCTAGGGAAAAAGCTGTTTTTT.

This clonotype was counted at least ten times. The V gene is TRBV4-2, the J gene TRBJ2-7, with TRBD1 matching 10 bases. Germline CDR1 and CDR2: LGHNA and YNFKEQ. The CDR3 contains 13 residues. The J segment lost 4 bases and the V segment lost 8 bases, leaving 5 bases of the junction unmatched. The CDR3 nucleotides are TGTGCCAGCCGGGACAGGGGATCGTACGAGCAGTACGTC. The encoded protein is CASRDRGSYEQYV.

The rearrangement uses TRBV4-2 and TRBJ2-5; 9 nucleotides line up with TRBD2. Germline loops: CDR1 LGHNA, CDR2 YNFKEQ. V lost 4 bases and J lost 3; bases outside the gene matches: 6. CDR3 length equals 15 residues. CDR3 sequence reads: CASSPRGGFEETQYF. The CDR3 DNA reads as TGTGCCAGCAGCCCGCGGGGGGGCTTTGAAGAGACCCAGTACTTC.

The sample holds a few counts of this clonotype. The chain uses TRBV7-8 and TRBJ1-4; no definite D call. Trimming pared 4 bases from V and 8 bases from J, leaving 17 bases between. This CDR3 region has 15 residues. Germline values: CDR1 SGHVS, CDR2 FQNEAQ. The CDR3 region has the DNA TGTGCCAGCAGCTCCTCGGATGCAACTTACGAAAAACTGTTTTTT. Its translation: CASSSSDATYEKLFF.